The T cell receptor (beta chain) described here comes from a study of identical twins. Each CDR3 protein is one row after TCRdb ran MiXCR on the 5' RACE reads. The table records about 530,000 distinct CDR3 sequences, more than 20% of them present only once. Trimming left V 3 bases short and J 1 base short, with 11 bases between. Germline V gives CDR1 KGHDR, CDR2 SFDVKD. CDR3 length: 16 amino acids. The sample also formed part of further work on yellow fever vaccine responses in identical twins.

J is TRBJ2-2 and V is TRBV24-1; D gene unclear. Source material: CD4+ T cells sorted from blood. This sequence was found in a young woman in good health. CDR3 nucleotide sequence: TGTGCCACCAGTGATCATAACAAAGGGAACACCGGGGAGCTGTTTTTT. This gives the protein CATSDHNKGNTGELFF.